The subject of this entry is one T cell receptor beta chain. Its antigen remains unknown. TCRdb's copy holds only in-frame clones and misses some; the assay was immunoSEQ multiplex PCR. The data show approximately 20,000 clones, roughly 85% seen once. These data originate in a study of CD4+ T cells in melanoma. Study-wide results and caveats: Neoantigen-specific CD4+ T cells in melanoma reportedly had diverse differentiation states. CD8+ T cell, macrophage and B cell function reportedly correlated with neoantigen-specific CD4+ T cells.

CDR3 length: 15 residues. Trimming cost V 5 bases and J 6 bases, with 17 bases left between them. Per germline, CDR1 MDHEN and CDR2 SYDVKM. This rearrangement joins TRBV28 to TRBJ2-1, with D unresolved. Sequences were obtained from cells from a culture (not recorded whether cultured in vitro). This TCR came from a human donor with melanoma. CDR3 coding DNA: TGTGCCAGCAGTCCCAGTCTAGGCCGCATCAATGAGCAGTTCTTC. Protein product: CASSPSLGRINEQFF.